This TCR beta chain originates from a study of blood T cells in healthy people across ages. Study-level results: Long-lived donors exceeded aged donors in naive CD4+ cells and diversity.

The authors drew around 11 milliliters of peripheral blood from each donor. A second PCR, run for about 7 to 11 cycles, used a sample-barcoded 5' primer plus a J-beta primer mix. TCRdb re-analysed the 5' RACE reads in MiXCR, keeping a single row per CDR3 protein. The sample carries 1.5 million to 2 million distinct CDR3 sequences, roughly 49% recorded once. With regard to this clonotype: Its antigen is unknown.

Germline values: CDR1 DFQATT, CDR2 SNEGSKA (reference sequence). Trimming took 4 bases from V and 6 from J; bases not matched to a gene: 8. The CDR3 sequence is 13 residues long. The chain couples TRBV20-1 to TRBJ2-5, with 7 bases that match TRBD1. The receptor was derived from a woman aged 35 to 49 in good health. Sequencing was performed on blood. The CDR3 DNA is TGCAGTGCTACACATACAGGGGTGAAGACCCAGTACTTC. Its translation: CSATHTGVKTQYF.